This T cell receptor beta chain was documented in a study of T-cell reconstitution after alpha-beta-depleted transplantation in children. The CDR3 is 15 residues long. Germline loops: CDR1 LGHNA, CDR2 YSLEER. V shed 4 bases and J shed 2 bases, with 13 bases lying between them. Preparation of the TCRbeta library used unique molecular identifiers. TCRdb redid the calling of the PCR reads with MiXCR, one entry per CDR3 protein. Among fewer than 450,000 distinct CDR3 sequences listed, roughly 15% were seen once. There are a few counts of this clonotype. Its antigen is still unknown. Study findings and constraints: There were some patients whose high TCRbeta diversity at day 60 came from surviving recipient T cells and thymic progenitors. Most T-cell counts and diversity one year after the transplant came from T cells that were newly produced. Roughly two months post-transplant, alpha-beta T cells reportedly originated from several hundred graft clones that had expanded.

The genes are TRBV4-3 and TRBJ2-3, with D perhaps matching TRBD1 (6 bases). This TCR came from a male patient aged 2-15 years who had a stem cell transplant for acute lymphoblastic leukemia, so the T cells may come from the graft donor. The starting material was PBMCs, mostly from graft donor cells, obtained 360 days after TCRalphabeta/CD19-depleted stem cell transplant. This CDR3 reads CASSRDRLHTDTQYF. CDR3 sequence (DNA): TGCGCCAGCAGCCGAGACAGGCTCCACACAGATACGCAGTATTTT.